The text below deals with one T cell receptor (beta chain). The CDR3 runs to 15 residues. CDR1 and CDR2 (germline): ENHRY, SYGVKD. Trimming left V 7 bases short and J 9 bases short, with 22 bases between. This sample is drawn from a study of blood T cell repertoires in COVID-19. At the level of the study: Acute and convalescent COVID-19 samples came from the United States, Italy and Spain. PBMCs, B-cell-depleted T cells, or T cells were the source of the cDNA or gDNA that made up the material.

The protocol was immunoSEQ multiplex PCR, while the TCRdb copy is restricted to in-frame clones and leaves out a portion. The sample holds about 230,000 clones, 83% seen once. V gene TRBV10-3 combines with J gene TRBJ1-3; no clear D. The sequencing sample was made of peripheral blood. The receptor comes from a woman in her seventies with active or convalescent COVID-19. The CDR3 spells CAITEEATGRGTIYF. CDR3 nucleotide sequence: TGTGCCATCACCGAGGAAGCGACCGGTCGGGGCACCATATATTTT.